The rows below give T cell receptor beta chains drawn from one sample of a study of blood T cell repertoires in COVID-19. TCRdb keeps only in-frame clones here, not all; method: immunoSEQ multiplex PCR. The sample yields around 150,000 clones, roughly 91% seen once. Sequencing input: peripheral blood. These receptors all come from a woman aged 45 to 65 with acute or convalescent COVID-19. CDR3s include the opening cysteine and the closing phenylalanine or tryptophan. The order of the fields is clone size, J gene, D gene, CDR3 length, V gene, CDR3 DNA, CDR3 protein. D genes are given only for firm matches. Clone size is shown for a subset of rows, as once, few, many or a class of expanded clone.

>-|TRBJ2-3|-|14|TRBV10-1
TGCGCCAGCAGTCCCTCGGGGAACACAGATACGCAGTATTTT
CASSPSGNTDTQYF
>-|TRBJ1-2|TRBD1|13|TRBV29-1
TGCAGCGTTGCCCGGACAGGGGGCGAAGGCTACACCTTC
CSVARTGGEGYTF
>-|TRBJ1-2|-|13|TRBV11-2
TGTGCCAGCAGCTTAGGGCCGGGCTATGGCTACACCTTC
CASSLGPGYGYTF
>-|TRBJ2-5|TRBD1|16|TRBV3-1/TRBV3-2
TGTGCCAGCAGCCAAGATGGGACAGGGGCCCAAGAGACCCAGTACTTC
CASSQDGTGAQETQYF
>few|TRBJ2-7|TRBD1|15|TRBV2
TGTGCCAGCCAGTGGGGGCCAGACAGGGGAGGCAAGCAGTACTTC
CASQWGPDRGGKQYF
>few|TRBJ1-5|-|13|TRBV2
TGTGCCAGTAAGAGAGGTAGCAATCAGCCCCAGCATTTT
CASKRGSNQPQHF
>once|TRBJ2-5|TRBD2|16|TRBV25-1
TGTGCCAGCAGTGAATTCCAAGCGGGGGGGAGGGAGACCCAGTACTTC
CASSEFQAGGRETQYF
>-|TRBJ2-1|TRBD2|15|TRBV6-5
TGTGCCAGCAGTCAGACGGGGGGGCTCTATAATGAGCAGTTCTTC
CASSQTGGLYNEQFF
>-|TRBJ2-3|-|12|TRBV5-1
TGCGCCAGCAGCCTAACAGCAGATACGCAGTATTTT
CASSLTADTQYF
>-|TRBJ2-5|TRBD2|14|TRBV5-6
TGTGCCAGCACTATGCGGGGGGCAGAAGAGACCCAGTACTTC
CASTMRGAEETQYF
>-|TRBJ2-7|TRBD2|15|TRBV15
TGTGCCACCAGCTTTTTTGGACTAGCGGGAGAGGAGCAGTACTTC
CATSFFGLAGEEQYF
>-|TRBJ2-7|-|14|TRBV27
TGTGCCAGCAGTTTCGGTCTAGCGCCCTACGAGCAGTACTTC
CASSFGLAPYEQYF
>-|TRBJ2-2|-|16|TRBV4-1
TGCGCCAGCAGCCTCCTGGACTACCGATCGGCCGGGGAGCTGTTTTTT
CASSLLDYRSAGELFF
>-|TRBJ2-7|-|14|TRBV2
TGTGCCAGCAGTGAAGCGCTTCGGAGCTACGAGCAGTACTTC
CASSEALRSYEQYF
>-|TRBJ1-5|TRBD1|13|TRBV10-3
TGTGCCATCACTACCGACAGGGCCCAGCCCCAGCATTTT
CAITTDRAQPQHF
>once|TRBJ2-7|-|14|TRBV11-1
TGTGCCAGCAGGCCTCGCCAAGAGGGATACGAGCAGTACTTC
CASRPRQEGYEQYF
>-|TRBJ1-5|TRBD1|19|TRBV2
TGTGCCAGCAGGGGCGTTGGGGACAGGGAAGTTGGGAGCAATCAGCCCCAGCATTTT
CASRGVGDREVGSNQPQHF
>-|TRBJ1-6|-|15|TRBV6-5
TGTGCCAGCAGTTACGATGAGCAGGGGCACTCACCCCTCCACTTT
CASSYDEQGHSPLHF
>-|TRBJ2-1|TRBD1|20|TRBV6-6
TGTGCCAGCAGTCCTCTTAGACAGGGGGCCCTCTCAAGCTCCTACAATGAGCAGTTCTTC
CASSPLRQGALSSSYNEQFF
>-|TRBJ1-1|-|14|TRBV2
TGTGCCAGCCGCCGCGGGGGGCAGAACACTGAAGCTTTCTTT
CASRRGGQNTEAFF
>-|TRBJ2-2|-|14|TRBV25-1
TGTGCCAGCAGTGAGAGCAGGGGGGACCGGGAGCTGTTTTTT
CASSESRGDRELFF
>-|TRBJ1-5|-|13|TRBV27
TGTGCCAGCAGCGCAGGGTATGGTCAGCCCCAGCATTTT
CASSAGYGQPQHF
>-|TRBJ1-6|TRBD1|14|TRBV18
TGTGCCAGCTCACCAGGGACAGTTTCTTCACCCCTCCACTTT
CASSPGTVSSPLHF
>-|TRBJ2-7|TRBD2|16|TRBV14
TGTGCCAGCAGCCCAATAGGACTAGCGGAGAATTACGAGCAGTACTTC
CASSPIGLAENYEQYF
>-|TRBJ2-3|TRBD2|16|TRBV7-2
TGTGCCAGCAGCTTAGTAGGGGCGGGAGCGAAAGATACGCAGTATTTT
CASSLVGAGAKDTQYF
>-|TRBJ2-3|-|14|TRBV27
TGTGCCAGCAGTTTACAGGGATGGGCAGATACGCAGTATTTT
CASSLQGWADTQYF
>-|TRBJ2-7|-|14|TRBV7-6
TGTGCCAGCAGACCGAACACAGGGTTCGCGGAGCAGTACTTC
CASRPNTGFAEQYF
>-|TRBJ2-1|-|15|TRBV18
TGTGCCAGCTCACTTTCCGGGACACCATACAATGAGCAGTTCTTC
CASSLSGTPYNEQFF
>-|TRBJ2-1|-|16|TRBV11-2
TGTGCCAGCAGCTTTAGGGGGAAGGTAACCTACAATGAGCAGTTCTTC
CASSFRGKVTYNEQFF
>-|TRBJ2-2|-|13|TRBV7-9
TGTGCCGTGCAGGGTGGCGAAACCGGGGAGCTGTTTTTT
CAVQGGETGELFF
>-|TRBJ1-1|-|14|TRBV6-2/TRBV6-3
TGTGCCAGCAGTTACTCTGGGGAGGACACTGAAGCTTTCTTT
CASSYSGEDTEAFF
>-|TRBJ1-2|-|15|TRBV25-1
TGTGCCAGCAGTGAATCTTCCGGGGGTTCCTATGGCTACACCTTC
CASSESSGGSYGYTF
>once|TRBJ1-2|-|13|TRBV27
TGTGCCAGCAGTGCCAGGGGTAGCTATGGCTACACCTTC
CASSARGSYGYTF
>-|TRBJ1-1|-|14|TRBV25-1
TGTGCCAGCAAACTGGGAGGGGCGAACACTGAAGCTTTCTTT
CASKLGGANTEAFF
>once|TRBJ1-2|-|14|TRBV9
TGTGCCAGCAGCCCCAGTAGGGGTCTGGGGGGCTACACCTTC
CASSPSRGLGGYTF
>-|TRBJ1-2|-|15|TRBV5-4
TGTGCCAGCAGCTCCCCGACAGGAGCTGACTATGGCTACACCTTC
CASSSPTGADYGYTF
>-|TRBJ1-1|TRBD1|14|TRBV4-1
TGCGCCAGCAGCCCGTTACAGGGGAGCACTGAAGCTTTCTTT
CASSPLQGSTEAFF
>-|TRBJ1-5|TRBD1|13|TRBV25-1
TGTGCCAGCAGTGGACAGGGCAGTCAGCCCCAGCATTTT
CASSGQGSQPQHF